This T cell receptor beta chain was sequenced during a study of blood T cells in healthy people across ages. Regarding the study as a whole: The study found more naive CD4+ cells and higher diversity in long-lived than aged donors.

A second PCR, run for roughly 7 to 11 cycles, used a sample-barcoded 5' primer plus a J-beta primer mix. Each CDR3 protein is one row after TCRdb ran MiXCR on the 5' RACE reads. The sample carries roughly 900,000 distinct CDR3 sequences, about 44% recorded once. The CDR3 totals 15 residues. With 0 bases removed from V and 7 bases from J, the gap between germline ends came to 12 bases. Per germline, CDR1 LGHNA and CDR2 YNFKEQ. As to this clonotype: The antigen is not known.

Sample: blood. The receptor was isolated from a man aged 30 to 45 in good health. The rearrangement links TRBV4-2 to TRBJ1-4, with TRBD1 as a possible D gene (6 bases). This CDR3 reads CASSQDPRGSEKLFF. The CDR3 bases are TGTGCCAGCAGCCAAGATCCCAGGGGTAGTGAAAAACTGTTTTTT.